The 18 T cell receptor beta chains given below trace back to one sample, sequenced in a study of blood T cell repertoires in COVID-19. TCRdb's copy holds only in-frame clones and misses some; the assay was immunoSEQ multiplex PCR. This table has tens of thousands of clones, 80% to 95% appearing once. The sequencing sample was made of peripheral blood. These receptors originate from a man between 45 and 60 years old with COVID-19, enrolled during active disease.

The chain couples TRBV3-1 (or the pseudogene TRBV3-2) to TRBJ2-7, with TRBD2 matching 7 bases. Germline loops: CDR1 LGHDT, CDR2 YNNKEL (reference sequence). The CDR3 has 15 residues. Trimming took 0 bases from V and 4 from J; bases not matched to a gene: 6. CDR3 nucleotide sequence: TGTGCCAGCAGCCAAGACCGCGGGAGAGCTTACGAGCAGTACTTC. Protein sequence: CASSQDRGRAYEQYF.

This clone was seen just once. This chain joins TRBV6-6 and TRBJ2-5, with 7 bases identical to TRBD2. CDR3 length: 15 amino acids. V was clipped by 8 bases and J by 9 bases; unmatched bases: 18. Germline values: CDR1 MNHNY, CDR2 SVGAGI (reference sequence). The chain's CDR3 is CASSQDRGRGGAQYF. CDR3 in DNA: TGTGCCAGCTCTCAGGACCGTGGGCGGGGAGGGGCCCAGTACTTC.

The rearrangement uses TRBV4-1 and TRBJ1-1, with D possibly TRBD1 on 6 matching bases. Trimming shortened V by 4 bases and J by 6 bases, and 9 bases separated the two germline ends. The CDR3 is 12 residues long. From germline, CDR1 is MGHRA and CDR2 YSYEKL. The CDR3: CASSLAGAEAFF. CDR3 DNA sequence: TGCGCCAGCAGCCTGGCAGGGGCTGAAGCTTTCTTT.

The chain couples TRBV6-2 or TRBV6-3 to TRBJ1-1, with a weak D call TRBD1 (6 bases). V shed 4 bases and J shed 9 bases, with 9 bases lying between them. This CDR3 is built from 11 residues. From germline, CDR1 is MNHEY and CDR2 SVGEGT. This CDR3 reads CASSWQGQAFF. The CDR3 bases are TGTGCCAGCAGTTGGCAGGGGCAAGCTTTCTTT.

CDR3 bases: TGCGCCAGCAGCTCAGCGCCGGGACTAGGCTACGAGCAGTACTTC. Translating gives CASSSAPGLGYEQYF. The chain couples TRBV5-1 to TRBJ2-7; 8 nucleotides align to TRBD2. After removal of 3 bases from V and 3 bases from J, the junction contained 8 bases not matched to a gene. The germline CDR1 and CDR2 sequences are SGHRS and YFSETQ. The CDR3 totals 15 residues.

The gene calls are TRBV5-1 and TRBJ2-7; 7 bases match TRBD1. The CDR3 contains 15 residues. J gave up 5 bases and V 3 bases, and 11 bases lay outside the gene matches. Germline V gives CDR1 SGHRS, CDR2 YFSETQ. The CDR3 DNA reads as TGCGCCAGCAGCTCGCCGGACAGGAATCAACACGAGCAGTACTTC. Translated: CASSSPDRNQHEQYF.

The CDR3 here is CASSYSGSYNEQFF. In DNA, the CDR3 is TGTGCCAGTAGTTATTCCGGGTCCTACAATGAGCAGTTCTTC. The gene calls are TRBV19 and TRBJ2-1; D uncertain. The CDR3 has 14 residues. The germline gives CDR1 LNHDA, CDR2 SQIVND (reference sequence). Trimming took off 5 bases at V and 1 base at J, with 9 bases between the two ends.

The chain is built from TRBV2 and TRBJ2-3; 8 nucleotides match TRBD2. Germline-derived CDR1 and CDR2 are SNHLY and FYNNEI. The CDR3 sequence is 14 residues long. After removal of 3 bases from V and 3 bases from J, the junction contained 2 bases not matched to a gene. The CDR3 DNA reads TGTGCCAGCAGTGATACGGGAGGGACAGATACGCAGTATTTT. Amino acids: CASSDTGGTDTQYF.

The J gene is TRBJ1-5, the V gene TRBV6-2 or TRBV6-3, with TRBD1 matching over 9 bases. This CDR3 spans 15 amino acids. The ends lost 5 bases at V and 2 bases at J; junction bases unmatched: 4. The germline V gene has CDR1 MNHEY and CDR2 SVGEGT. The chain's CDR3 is CASSGRQGGNQPQHF. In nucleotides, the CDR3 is TGTGCCAGCAGTGGGCGACAGGGGGGCAATCAGCCCCAGCATTTT.

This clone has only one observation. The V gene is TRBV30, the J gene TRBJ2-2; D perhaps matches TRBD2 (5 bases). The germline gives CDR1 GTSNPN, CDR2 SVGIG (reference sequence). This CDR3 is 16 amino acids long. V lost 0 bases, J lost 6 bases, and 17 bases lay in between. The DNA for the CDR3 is TGTGCCTGGAGTGTGAACCGAGGGTCAGATTCCGGGGAGCTGTTTTTT. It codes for CAWSVNRGSDSGELFF.

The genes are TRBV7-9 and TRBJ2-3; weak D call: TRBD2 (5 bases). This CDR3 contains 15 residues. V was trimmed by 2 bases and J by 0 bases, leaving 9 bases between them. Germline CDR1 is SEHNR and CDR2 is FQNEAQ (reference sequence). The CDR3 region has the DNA TGTGCCAGCAGCTTAATGGGCGGGAGCACAGATACGCAGTATTTT. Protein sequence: CASSLMGGSTDTQYF.

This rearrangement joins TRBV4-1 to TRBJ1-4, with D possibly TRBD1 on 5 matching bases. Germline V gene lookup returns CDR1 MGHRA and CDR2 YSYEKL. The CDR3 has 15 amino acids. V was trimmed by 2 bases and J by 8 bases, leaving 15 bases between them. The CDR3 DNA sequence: TGCGCCAGCAGCCAATCGGGCCAGGGAGGGGAAAAACTGTTTTTT. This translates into CASSQSGQGGEKLFF.

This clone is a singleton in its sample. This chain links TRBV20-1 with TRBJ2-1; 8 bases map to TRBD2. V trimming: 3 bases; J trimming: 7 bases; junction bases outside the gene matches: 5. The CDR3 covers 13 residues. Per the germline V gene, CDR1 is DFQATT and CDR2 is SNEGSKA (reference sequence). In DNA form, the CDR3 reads TGCAGTGCTAGTAGCGGGGACGAGAATGAGCAGTTCTTC. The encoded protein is CSASSGDENEQFF.

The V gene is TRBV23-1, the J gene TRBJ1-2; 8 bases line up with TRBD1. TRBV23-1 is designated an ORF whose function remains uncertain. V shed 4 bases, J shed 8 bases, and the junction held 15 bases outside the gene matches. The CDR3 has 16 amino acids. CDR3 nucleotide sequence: TGCGCCAGCAGTCCCGACGATTCAGGGGGCTCTCGGGGCTACACCTTC. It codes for CASSPDDSGGSRGYTF.

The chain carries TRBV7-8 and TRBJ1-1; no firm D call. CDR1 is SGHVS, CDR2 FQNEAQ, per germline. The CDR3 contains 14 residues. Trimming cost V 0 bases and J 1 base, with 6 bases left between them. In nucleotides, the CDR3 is TGTGCCAGCAGCTTAGCGGGAGGGAACACTGAAGCTTTCTTT. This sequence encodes CASSLAGGNTEAFF.

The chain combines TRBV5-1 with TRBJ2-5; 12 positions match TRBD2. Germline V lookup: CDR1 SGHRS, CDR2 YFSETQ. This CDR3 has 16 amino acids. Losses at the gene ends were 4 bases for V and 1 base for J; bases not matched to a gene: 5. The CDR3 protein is CASSPGLAGIQETQYF. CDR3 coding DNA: TGCGCCAGCAGCCCCGGACTAGCGGGGATCCAAGAGACCCAGTACTTC.

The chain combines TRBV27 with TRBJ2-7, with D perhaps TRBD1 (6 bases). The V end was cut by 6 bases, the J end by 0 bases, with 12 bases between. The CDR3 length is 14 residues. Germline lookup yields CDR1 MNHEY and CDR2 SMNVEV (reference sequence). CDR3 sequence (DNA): TGTGCCAGCAGAAACCGGGACACCTCCTACGAGCAGTACTTC. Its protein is CASRNRDTSYEQYF.

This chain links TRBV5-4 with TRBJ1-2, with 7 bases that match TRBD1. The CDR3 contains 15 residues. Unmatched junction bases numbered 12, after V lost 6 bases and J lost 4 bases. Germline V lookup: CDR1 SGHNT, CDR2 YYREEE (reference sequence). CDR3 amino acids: CASTSWSRGTYGYTF. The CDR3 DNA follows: TGTGCCAGCACCTCGTGGAGCAGGGGGACCTATGGCTACACCTTC.